The sequence of this T cell receptor (beta chain) was determined in a study of blood T cell repertoires in COVID-19. Authors' analysis steps: Reference gene primer amplification yielded estimated nucleated cell counts. Libraries were prepared by immunoSEQ multiplex PCR; TCRdb keeps only in-frame clonotypes and omits some of them. That table supplies the V and J calls and clone size; D and trimming were determined from the DNA. Among some 500,000 clones listed, roughly 88% were seen once. Individuals drawn from around 25 US areas were about 18 to 95 years old. This TCR was sampled from a woman aged 40 to 50 who had recovered from COVID-19. The sequenced sample consisted of PBMCs or T cells enriched from blood (not recorded which).

As DNA, the CDR3 is TGTGCCTGGAGTGTACCGGGTTACGAGCAGTACTTC. Protein sequence: CAWSVPGYEQYF. This chain joins TRBV30 and TRBJ2-7; D is ambiguous. The CDR3 has 12 residues. The ends were cut back, 0 bases at V and 4 bases at J, with 7 bases in the middle. From germline, CDR1 is GTSNPN and CDR2 SVGIG (reference sequence). Full variable domain (remainder filled in from reference TRBV30 and TRBJ2-7): SQTIHQWPATLVQPVGSPLSLECTVEGTSNPNLYWYRQAAGRGLQLLFYSVGIGQISSEVPQNLSASRPQDRQFILSSKKLLLSDSGFYLCAWSVPGYEQYFGPGTRLTVT.